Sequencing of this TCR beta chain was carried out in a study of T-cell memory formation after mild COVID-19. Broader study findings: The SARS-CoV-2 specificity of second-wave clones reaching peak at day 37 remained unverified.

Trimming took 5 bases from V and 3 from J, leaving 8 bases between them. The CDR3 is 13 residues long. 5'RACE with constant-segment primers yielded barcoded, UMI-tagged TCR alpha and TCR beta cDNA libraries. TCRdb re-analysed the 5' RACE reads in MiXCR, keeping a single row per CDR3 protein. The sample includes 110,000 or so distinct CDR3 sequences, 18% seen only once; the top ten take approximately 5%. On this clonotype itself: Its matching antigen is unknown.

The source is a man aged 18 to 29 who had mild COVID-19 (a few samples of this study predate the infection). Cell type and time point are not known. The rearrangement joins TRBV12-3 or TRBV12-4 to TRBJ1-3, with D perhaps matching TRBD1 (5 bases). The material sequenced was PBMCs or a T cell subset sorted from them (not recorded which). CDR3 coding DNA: TGTGCCAGCAGTCCGGGGGGTGGAAACACCATATATTTT. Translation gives CASSPGGGNTIYF.